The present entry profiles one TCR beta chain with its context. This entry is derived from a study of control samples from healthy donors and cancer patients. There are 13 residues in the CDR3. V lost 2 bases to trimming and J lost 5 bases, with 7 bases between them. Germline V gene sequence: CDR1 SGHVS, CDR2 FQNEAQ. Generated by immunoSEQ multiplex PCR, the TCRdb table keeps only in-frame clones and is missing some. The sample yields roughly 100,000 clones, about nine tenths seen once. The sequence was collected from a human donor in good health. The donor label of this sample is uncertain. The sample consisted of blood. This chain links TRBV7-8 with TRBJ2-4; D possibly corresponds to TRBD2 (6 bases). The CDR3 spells CASSLSGENIQYF. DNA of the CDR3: TGTGCCAGCAGCTTATCGGGGGAAAACATTCAGTACTTC.